One and the same sample provided the 17 T cell receptor beta chains below, sequenced in a study of T cell responses to AZD1222 COVID-19 vaccine. The assay was immunoSEQ multiplex PCR, and TCRdb's table has in-frame clones only and misses some. Of 110,000 or so clones listed, 88% are singletons. The sample here was peripheral blood, taken 28 days after the second AZD1222 dose. These receptors were collected from an adult who received the AZD1222 COVID-19 vaccine.

This clone was seen a few times. The V call is TRBV4-1, the J call TRBJ2-7, with TRBD2 matching 12 bases. Trimming at V came to 0 bases and at J to 5 bases, leaving 5 bases not matched to a gene. The CDR3 extends over 16 amino acids. Per germline, CDR1 MGHRA and CDR2 YSYEKL. CDR3: CASSQEPSGRAHEQYF. The CDR3 nucleotides read TGCGCCAGCAGCCAAGAGCCTAGCGGGAGGGCCCACGAGCAGTACTTC.

V usage is TRBV29-1 and J usage is TRBJ2-5; TRBD1 matches 8 bases. The junction had 3 bases not matched to a gene; V was cut back by 3 bases and J by 3 bases. Germline CDR1 is SQVTM and CDR2 is ANQGSEA. The CDR3 loop spans 13 amino acids. The CDR3 reads CSVDGQGEETQYF. For the CDR3, the DNA is TGCAGCGTTGACGGACAGGGTGAAGAGACCCAGTACTTC.

The gene calls are TRBV19 and TRBJ2-6, with D unclear. The CDR3 spans 15 residues. Trimming cost V 2 bases and J 0 bases, with 5 bases left between them. Germline loops: CDR1 LNHDA, CDR2 SQIVND (reference sequence). Written as DNA, the CDR3 is TGTGCCAGTAGTATATACGGCTCTGGGGCCAACGTCCTGACTTTC. Its protein product is CASSIYGSGANVLTF.

The CDR3 DNA follows: TGTGCCAGCAGTAACGGGGAGTACTACGAGCAGTACTTC. It is translated as CASSNGEYYEQYF. V and J are TRBV12-3 or TRBV12-4 and TRBJ2-7; tentatively, D is TRBD2 (5 bases). This CDR3 region has 13 residues. V lost 5 bases to trimming and J lost 3 bases, with 11 bases between them.

V is TRBV4-3 and J is TRBJ1-1; D is unresolved. CDR3 size: 14 residues. Germline assignment: CDR1 LGHNA and CDR2 YSLEER. V gave up 0 bases and J gave up 11 bases, with 16 bases separating them. The CDR3 spells CASSQEVGGSGAFF. The CDR3 DNA is TGCGCCAGCAGCCAAGAAGTCGGCGGGTCCGGTGCTTTCTTT.

The chain carries TRBV6-5 and TRBJ2-3; maybe TRBD1 (6 bases). Per germline, CDR1 MNHEY and CDR2 SVGAGI. Trimming took 0 bases from V and 5 from J, leaving 15 bases between them. The CDR3 loop spans 16 amino acids. CDR3 residues: CASSYSREGERDTQYF. Written as DNA, the CDR3 is TGTGCCAGCAGTTACTCCCGAGAGGGGGAGAGAGATACGCAGTATTTT.

This chain links TRBV12-5 with TRBJ2-3; D is unclear. This CDR3 region has 12 residues. The V end was cut by 6 bases, the J end by 0 bases, with 4 bases between. CDR1 LGHNT and CDR2 FRNRAP come from the germline V gene. For the CDR3, the DNA is TGTGCTAGTGGCCTTAGCACAGATACGCAGTATTTT. Amino acids: CASGLSTDTQYF.

The chain is built from TRBV6-1 and TRBJ2-7; 10 bases match TRBD2. There are 16 residues in the CDR3. CDR1 MNHNS and CDR2 SASEGT come from the germline V gene. V shed 3 bases, J shed 3 bases, and the junction held 8 bases outside the gene matches. The chain's CDR3 is CASSDFLASGSYEQYF. CDR3 nucleotides: TGTGCCAGCAGTGATTTTTTGGCTAGCGGGAGCTACGAGCAGTACTTC.

CDR3 in amino acids: CASSLGPQGSYEQYF. The DNA of the CDR3 is TGTGCCAGCAGCTTAGGCCCACAGGGATCCTACGAGCAGTACTTC. The J gene is TRBJ2-7, the V gene TRBV13; possible D gene TRBD1, 6 bases. The CDR3 runs to 15 residues. In germline, CDR1 is PRHDT, CDR2 FYEKMQ (reference sequence). The germline V and J ends were trimmed by 0 bases and 1 base, with 10 bases remaining between them.

Only one count was recorded for this clone. The chain employs TRBV27 and TRBJ2-3, with 9 bases lining up with TRBD2. The CDR3 is made up of 17 amino acids. V shed 1 base, J shed 2 bases, and the junction held 7 bases outside the gene matches. Germline lookup yields CDR1 MNHEY and CDR2 SMNVEV (reference sequence). Here the CDR3 DNA reads TGTGCCAGCAGTTTATTTCTAGCGGGGTCCAACACAGATACGCAGTATTTT. Protein sequence: CASSLFLAGSNTDTQYF.

V usage is TRBV30 and J usage is TRBJ1-3; 9 bases align to TRBD1. The CDR3 loop spans 15 amino acids. From germline, CDR1 is GTSNPN and CDR2 SVGIG (reference sequence). V trimming: 3 bases; J trimming: 6 bases; junction bases outside the gene matches: 9. CDR3 residues: CAWRMGGQGENTIYF. CDR3 DNA sequence: TGTGCCTGGAGGATGGGGGGACAGGGTGAAAACACCATATATTTT.

The V and J genes are TRBV7-6 and TRBJ2-3; 14 nucleotides line up with TRBD2. The V and J ends lost 4 bases and 2 bases, in that order; junction bases with no gene match: 11. Germline V gene sequence: CDR1 SGHVS, CDR2 FNYEAQ. This CDR3 is built from 19 residues. The CDR3 sequence: CASSSPVWTSGGHTDTQYF. CDR3 sequence (DNA): TGTGCCAGCAGCTCACCGGTGTGGACTAGCGGGGGGCACACAGATACGCAGTATTTT.

The chain combines TRBV5-1 with TRBJ1-6; D is possibly TRBD1 (6 bases). This CDR3 has 16 amino acids. V was pared by 3 bases and J by 6 bases, with 16 bases between. From germline, CDR1 is SGHRS and CDR2 YFSETQ. The CDR3 nucleotides read TGCGCCAGCAGCTCACCGACAGGAACGATTAATTCACCCCTCCACTTT. Amino acid sequence: CASSSPTGTINSPLHF.

The J gene is TRBJ1-1, the V gene TRBV4-3, with D tentatively TRBD1 (6 bases). The CDR3 is 14 amino acids. Per the germline V gene, CDR1 is LGHNA and CDR2 is YSLEER. Trimming stripped 1 base from V and 6 bases from J, with 12 bases between. The CDR3 DNA sequence: TGCGCCAGCAGCCAAGCTCAGGGGAGCGCTGAAGCTTTCTTT. It specifies CASSQAQGSAEAFF.

V gene TRBV6-5 combines with J gene TRBJ1-1; D unclear. The CDR3 covers 13 residues. V gave up 5 bases and J gave up 8 bases, with 15 bases separating them. Germline CDR1 is MNHEY and CDR2 is SVGAGI. The CDR3 region is CASSPFGSWEAFF. The CDR3 DNA reads TGTGCCAGCAGTCCCTTCGGGTCTTGGGAAGCTTTCTTT.

The chain couples TRBV29-1 to TRBJ1-1; perhaps TRBD1 as D (6 bases). CDR3 size: 11 residues. Germline CDR1 is SQVTM and CDR2 is ANQGSEA. Trimming cost V 6 bases and J 7 bases, with 12 bases left between them. CDR3 in amino acids: CSVGHTYEAFF. CDR3 nucleotide sequence: TGCAGCGTGGGACATACGTATGAAGCTTTCTTT.

The chain carries TRBV6-2 or TRBV6-3 and TRBJ1-1, with 9 bases fitting TRBD1. After removal of 5 bases from V and 11 bases from J, the junction contained 12 bases not matched to a gene. The V gene's germline CDR1 is MNHEY and CDR2 SVGEGT. The CDR3 consists of 14 residues. The CDR3 nucleotides are TGTGCCAGCAGTAGGACGACGGGACAGGGAGACGCTTTCTTT. Translating gives CASSRTTGQGDAFF.